This T cell receptor (beta chain) was documented in a study of blood T cell repertoires in COVID-19 (dated by TCRdb to 2020 to 2022). Background on the whole study: Samples from collaborators originated in the United States, Italy and Spain and spanned both the acute and convalescent phases of COVID-19. Deeply sampled blood TCRbeta repertoires from subjects exposed to, actively infected with, or recovered from COVID-19 were included in the dataset. A freely available public database, intended as a resource for researchers studying the immune response to SARS-CoV-2, is where the repertoires were released. The prospective study material was composed of cDNA or gDNA derived from T cells, B-cell-depleted T cells, or PBMCs. Samples were obtained from the ongoing ImmuneRACE study (first 160 participants) and from about 1,300 subjects provided by 6 global collaborators. A de-identified subject ID, COVID-19 status, age in years and sex were almost always included in the sample metadata. Where HLA class I and class II types were available, the types were taken from metadata supplied by the sample provider, not from assay-based typing. The paper's findings and limits, for the study overall: How much clinical and demographic metadata was included differed by source and by participant, and the metadata was provided uncurated.

This clone was seen a handful of times. Its recognized antigen is unknown. No much larger clone is present one base from it, and per-base qualities are unavailable. The immunoSEQ Assay, a bias-controlled multiplex PCR, was used to amplify TCRbeta CDR3 regions from genomic DNA. The authors processed their data as follows. Within the assay, amplification of reference gene primers was used to estimate how many nucleated cells each sample contained. To quantify the absolute abundance of each unique TCRbeta CDR3 rearrangement, sequence reads were collapsed and filtered. For each sample, productive Simpson clonality was calculated as the square root of Simpson's diversity index across productive rearrangements. TCRdb limited this immuneACCESS table to in-frame rearrangements with V and J called. A share of clones is missing; checked studies link under half to unresolved V genes, and the rest is unexplained. The V and J calls and clone size come from that table; D and trimming were worked out from the DNA. For this sample there are 200,000 to 300,000 clones; 81% appear just once. The ten largest make up around 7% of the sample.

One collaborating source in Seattle enrolled patients during active infection and followed them longitudinally through the course of disease. The collaborating institutions used their own protocols to collect whole blood in K2EDTA tubes. For TCRbeta analysis, collaborators shipped samples in one of three forms: frozen whole blood, isolated PBMCs, or DNA extracted from either of those sample types. Between the V and J ends, shortened by 6 bases and 4 bases respectively, the junction contains 10 bases. CDR1 is given as ENHRY and CDR2 as SYGVKD, both from the germline V gene. The CDR3, cysteine through phenylalanine, is 12 amino acids long. Left in the record is the CDR3 DNA by itself, 36 bases read in frame from the first base.

Sequenced material: peripheral blood. The sequence was obtained from a woman of 80 years or more with COVID-19, enrolled during active disease. This chain is built from TRBV10-3 and TRBJ2-7; D gene: possibly TRBD1, on 6 matching bases. The DNA sequence is TGTGCCATCAGGGGGGCCGAGTACGAGCAGTACTTC. Its coded protein is CAIRGAEYEQYF.